This T cell receptor (beta chain) was observed in a study of long-term antiretroviral therapy in people with HIV. General observations from the study: In HIV, the repertoires covered a tighter span of CDR3 lengths than in controls. Clones that had undergone expansion before ART prevailed in the repertoire throughout all time points. Blood draws took place between about 2004 and 2017 and possibly involved older ART regimens.

The CDR3 is made up of 11 amino acids. The germline V gene encodes CDR1 MDHEN and CDR2 SYDVKM. V lost 5 bases to trimming and J lost 7 bases, with 8 bases between them. Comments on this clone: Its specificity is not known.

Researchers report immunoSEQ v3.0 was run at survey level. Sequencing used immunoSEQ multiplex PCR; TCRdb keeps in-frame clones, though not all of them. This sample has over 20,000 clones, with approximately 87% found just once. The sequence was collected from a woman aged 45 to 65 with HIV. The chain combines TRBV28 with TRBJ1-2, with D possibly being TRBD1 (5 bases). Sample: unsorted PBMCs, taken 2.5 to 2.7 years after starting antiretroviral therapy. DNA of the CDR3: TGTGCCAGCAGTCCAGGGTTTGGCTACACCTTC. Translation: CASSPGFGYTF.